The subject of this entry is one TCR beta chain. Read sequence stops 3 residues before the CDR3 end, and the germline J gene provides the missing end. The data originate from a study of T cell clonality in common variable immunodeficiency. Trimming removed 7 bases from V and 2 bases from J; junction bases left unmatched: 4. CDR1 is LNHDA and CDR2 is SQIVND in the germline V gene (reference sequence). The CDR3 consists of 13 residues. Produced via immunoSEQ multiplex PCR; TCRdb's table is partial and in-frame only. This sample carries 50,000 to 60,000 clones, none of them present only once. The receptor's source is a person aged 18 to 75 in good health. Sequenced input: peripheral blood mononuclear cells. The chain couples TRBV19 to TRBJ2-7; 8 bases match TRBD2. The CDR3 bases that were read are TGTGCCAGTACTCCAGCGGGGGCCTACGAG. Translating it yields CASTPAGAYE. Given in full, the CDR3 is CASTPAGAYEQYF.